This T cell receptor beta chain is drawn from a study of blood T cells in healthy people across ages. This clonotype was seen more than once but under ten times. Germline V gives CDR1 SGHRS, CDR2 YFSETQ. V dropped 4 bases and J dropped 6 bases, with 13 bases sitting between them. The CDR3 covers 13 residues. With a J-beta primer mix and a sample-barcoded 5' primer, a second PCR ran about 6 to 11 cycles. TCRdb re-called the 5' RACE reads through MiXCR, storing one row per CDR3 protein. Seen here are about 930,000 distinct CDR3 sequences, 25% to 35% observed once, and the top ten hold roughly 10%. These data are also associated with another study on T cells of mothers and their children. In that study: Every microgram of extracted RNA entered cDNA synthesis, around 1.5 ug per 15 ul. The study found thymic selection shapes TCR recombination output similarly in related and unrelated pairs. Persisting microchimeric T cell clones went undetected.

The chain carries TRBV5-1 and TRBJ1-2, with D perhaps matching TRBD1 (6 bases). Material for sequencing was blood. This TCR was sampled from a woman between 40 and 50 years old in good health. CDR3 in amino acids: CASSVGGQDGYTF. CDR3 in DNA: TGCGCCAGCAGCGTCGGGGGCCAGGATGGCTACACCTTC.